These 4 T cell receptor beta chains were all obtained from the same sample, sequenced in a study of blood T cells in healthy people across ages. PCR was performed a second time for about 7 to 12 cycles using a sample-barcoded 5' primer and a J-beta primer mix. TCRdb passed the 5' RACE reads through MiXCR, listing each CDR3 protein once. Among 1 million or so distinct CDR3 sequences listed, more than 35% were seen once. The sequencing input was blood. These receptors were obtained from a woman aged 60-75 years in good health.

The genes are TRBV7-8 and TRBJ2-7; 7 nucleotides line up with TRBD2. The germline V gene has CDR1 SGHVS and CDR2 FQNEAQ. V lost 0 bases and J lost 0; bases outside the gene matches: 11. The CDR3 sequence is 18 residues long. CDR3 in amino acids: CASSLAPLAERDSYEQYF. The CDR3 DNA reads TGTGCCAGCAGCTTAGCACCCCTGGCAGAGCGGGACTCCTACGAGCAGTACTTC.

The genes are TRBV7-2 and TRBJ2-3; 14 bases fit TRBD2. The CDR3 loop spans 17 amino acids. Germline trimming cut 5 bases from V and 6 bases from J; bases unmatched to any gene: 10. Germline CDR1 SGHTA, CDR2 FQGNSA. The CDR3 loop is CASSKGLAGVPTDTQYF. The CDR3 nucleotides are TGTGCCAGCAGCAAGGGACTAGCGGGAGTGCCTACGGATACGCAGTATTTT.

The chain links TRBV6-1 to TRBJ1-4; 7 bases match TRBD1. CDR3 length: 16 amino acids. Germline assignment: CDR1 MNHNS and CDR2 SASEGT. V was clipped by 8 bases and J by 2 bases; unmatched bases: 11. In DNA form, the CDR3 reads TGTGCCAGCCGGACAGGAATCGGCAAGACTAATGAAAAACTGTTTTTT. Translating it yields CASRTGIGKTNEKLFF.

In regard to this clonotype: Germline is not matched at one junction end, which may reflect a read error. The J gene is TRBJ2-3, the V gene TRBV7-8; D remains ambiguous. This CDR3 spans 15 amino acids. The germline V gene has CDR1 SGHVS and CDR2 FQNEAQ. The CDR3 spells CARSLGTSSTDTQYF. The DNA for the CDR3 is TGTGCCCGCAGCTTAGGCACCTCTAGCACAGATACGCAGTATTTT.